The rows below give T cell receptor beta chains drawn from one sample of a study of CD4+ T cells in melanoma. Sequenced by immunoSEQ multiplex PCR; TCRdb stores in-frame clones only, minus some. The sample contains approximately 110,000 clones, over 80% of which appear only once. The source material was peripheral blood. Every receptor here comes from a human donor with melanoma. CDR3s include the opening cysteine and the closing phenylalanine or tryptophan. The order of the fields is V gene, J gene, CDR3 protein.

V gene: TRBV7-9
J gene: TRBJ1-5
CDR3 protein: CASSFSDQPQHF

V gene: TRBV7-9
J gene: TRBJ2-7
CDR3 protein: CASSSATGQYF

V gene: TRBV6-6
J gene: TRBJ2-1
CDR3 protein: CASSIQYEQFF

V gene: TRBV4-2
J gene: TRBJ2-5
CDR3 protein: CASSRELAEETQYF

V gene: TRBV7-9
J gene: TRBJ1-3
CDR3 protein: CASSLTLGVSGNTIYF

V gene: TRBV29-1
J gene: TRBJ2-7
CDR3 protein: CSVGEPGQTYEQYF

V gene: TRBV29-1
J gene: TRBJ2-3
CDR3 protein: CSVEVRGDTQYF

V gene: TRBV27
J gene: TRBJ2-7
CDR3 protein: CASSPLAAGGREQQYF

V gene: TRBV7-9
J gene: TRBJ1-1
CDR3 protein: CASSLRTDVEAFF

V gene: TRBV30
J gene: TRBJ1-2
CDR3 protein: CAWSAAGAGYTF

V gene: TRBV2
J gene: TRBJ1-2
CDR3 protein: CASSEIPLYGYTF

V gene: TRBV18
J gene: TRBJ1-2
CDR3 protein: CASSPGAQNYGYTF

V gene: TRBV7-2
J gene: TRBJ2-7
CDR3 protein: CASSYDRGYEQYF

V gene: TRBV6-5
J gene: TRBJ1-2
CDR3 protein: CASSLTAENGYTF

V gene: TRBV9
J gene: TRBJ2-1
CDR3 protein: CASSKEVRANLNEQFF

V gene: TRBV19
J gene: TRBJ1-5
CDR3 protein: CASSYLGNQPQHF

V gene: TRBV18
J gene: TRBJ1-3
CDR3 protein: CASSLKKGGNSGNTIYF

V gene: TRBV28
J gene: -
CDR3 protein: CASSSSGTTLRYEQYF

V gene: TRBV4-3
J gene: TRBJ2-1
CDR3 protein: CASSQEIDNEQFF

V gene: TRBV7-2
J gene: TRBJ2-7
CDR3 protein: CASSSDGTGSTYEQYF

V gene: TRBV6-5
J gene: TRBJ1-4
CDR3 protein: CASSYRSNEKLFF

V gene: TRBV7-9
J gene: TRBJ2-1
CDR3 protein: CASSRGIGEQFF

V gene: TRBV25-1
J gene: TRBJ1-4
CDR3 protein: CASSTLPGTGTLFF

V gene: TRBV7-2
J gene: TRBJ2-1
CDR3 protein: CASSFGTRGNEQFF

V gene: TRBV11-1
J gene: TRBJ2-5
CDR3 protein: CASSLGDSEIRETQYF

V gene: TRBV29-1
J gene: TRBJ2-7
CDR3 protein: CSGGTGVFEQYF

V gene: TRBV28
J gene: TRBJ1-5
CDR3 protein: CASSLTVPSNQPQHF

V gene: TRBV5-6
J gene: TRBJ1-6
CDR3 protein: CASSWGRGIGSPLHF

V gene: TRBV28
J gene: TRBJ2-7
CDR3 protein: CASSRGLADITYEQYF

V gene: TRBV6-5
J gene: TRBJ2-4
CDR3 protein: CASSTGQGINIQYF

V gene: TRBV11-1
J gene: TRBJ1-2
CDR3 protein: CASSHNTGTGYTF

V gene: TRBV7-9
J gene: TRBJ2-7
CDR3 protein: CATRAQGSPVEQYF

V gene: TRBV2
J gene: TRBJ2-3
CDR3 protein: CASRKTSGFTDTQYF

V gene: TRBV7-9
J gene: TRBJ2-5
CDR3 protein: CASSAMGSSREETQYF

V gene: TRBV7-2
J gene: TRBJ2-2
CDR3 protein: CASSWVRGGTGELFF

V gene: TRBV7-8
J gene: TRBJ1-1
CDR3 protein: CASSSMMNTEAFF

V gene: TRBV11-3
J gene: TRBJ2-3
CDR3 protein: CASSHIAGGPPDTQYF

V gene: TRBV27
J gene: TRBJ1-1
CDR3 protein: CASSFRRRTNTEAFF

V gene: TRBV4-3
J gene: TRBJ2-3
CDR3 protein: CASSLRGGATDTQYF

V gene: TRBV7-9
J gene: TRBJ1-4
CDR3 protein: CASSSGTVATNEKLFF

V gene: TRBV29-1
J gene: TRBJ2-3
CDR3 protein: CSVWWGKTDTQYF

V gene: TRBV28
J gene: TRBJ2-4
CDR3 protein: CASNTDRDGQYF

V gene: TRBV27
J gene: TRBJ2-7
CDR3 protein: CASRTTGANEQYF

V gene: TRBV2
J gene: TRBJ2-7
CDR3 protein: CASSEARGRAYEQYF

V gene: TRBV7-9
J gene: TRBJ2-1
CDR3 protein: CASSRGGVRAGNEQFF